The clone carrying this T cell receptor beta chain was found once. The antigen remains unidentified. The data are from a study of cytomegalovirus exposure and HLA in healthy donors. Study observations and caveats: Presence/absence analysis assumed near-uniform sequencing depth across donors. The number of N-insertions in an Asian-associated ancestry cluster was reportedly below the roughly 670-donor mean in a later analysis.

PCR employed 60 Vbeta and 13 Jbeta primers. Sequencing used immunoSEQ multiplex PCR; TCRdb keeps in-frame clones, though not all of them. The sample includes around 130,000 clones, 80% to 90% of them seen just once. Sequencing was performed on PBMCs. The TCR comes from a woman aged 40-49 years in good health and CMV-seropositive.

Written as DNA, the CDR3 is TGCACCAGCAGCCAAGGGGCTAGCGGGGGATCTTACGAGCAGTACTTC. This encodes CTSSQGASGGSYEQYF. The chain is built from TRBV1 and TRBJ2-7; TRBD2 was called by the table and not checked on the DNA. TRBV1 is a pseudogene locus. The CDR3 totals 16 residues.